Below, 26 T cell receptor beta chains from the same sample are listed, as sequenced in a study of blood T cell repertoires in COVID-19. Clones were read by immunoSEQ multiplex PCR, and TCRdb kept only the in-frame ones, dropping some. The sample consists of over 450,000 clones, 75% to 90% of them appearing once. Sequencing used peripheral blood. The source of these receptors is a man between 18 and 29 years old with COVID-19, enrolled during active disease.

Only one count was recorded for this clone. This sequence joins TRBV4-1 and TRBJ1-1; 8 bases agree with TRBD1. The CDR3 is 14 residues long. Trimming cost V 2 bases and J 5 bases; bases outside gene matches: 4. The germline V gene encodes CDR1 MGHRA and CDR2 YSYEKL. The CDR3 DNA reads as TGCGCCAGCAGCCAACCAAACAGGGGGACTGAAGCTTTCTTT. Amino acid sequence: CASSQPNRGTEAFF.

This clone was seen just once. For the CDR3, the DNA is TGTGCCAGCAGCGCTGACATGAACACTGAAGCTTTCTTT. It specifies CASSADMNTEAFF. This rearrangement joins TRBV5-5 to TRBJ1-1; D is undetermined. The CDR3 has 13 residues. V was clipped by 4 bases and J by 0 bases, with 7 bases between them. Germline V lookup: CDR1 SGHKS, CDR2 YYEKEE (reference sequence). Complete variable domain (other parts from reference TRBV5-5 and TRBJ1-1): DAGVTQSPTHLIKTRGQQVTLRCSPISGHKSVSWYQQVLGQGPQFIFQYYEKEERGRGNFPDRFSARQFPNYSSELNVNALLLGDSALYLCASSADMNTEAFFGQGTRLTVV.

The rearrangement joins TRBV6-2 or TRBV6-3 to TRBJ1-5; TRBD1 matches 8 bases. The V gene end was trimmed by 2 bases and the J gene end by 7 bases; junction bases not matched to a gene: 7. Germline V gives CDR1 MNHEY, CDR2 SVGEGT. The CDR3 is 15 amino acids. CDR3 DNA: TGTGCCAGCAGTTACCACAGGGGGAGGGACCAGCCCCAGCATTTT. Translation gives CASSYHRGRDQPQHF.

This chain links TRBV27 with TRBJ1-5; TRBD1 matches 8 bases. The CDR3 runs 13 residues. The germline CDR1 and CDR2 sequences are MNHEY and SMNVEV (reference sequence). The V segment lost 5 bases and the J segment 11 bases; nucleotides outside the gene matches: 8. The CDR3 DNA is TGTGCCAGCAGTCCCCAGGGGGCCCCGGCCCAGCATTTT. This sequence encodes CASSPQGAPAQHF.

This chain links TRBV11-2 with TRBJ2-2, with TRBD1 identical over 8 bases. V gave up 2 bases and J gave up 2 bases; unmatched junction bases: 4. This CDR3 spans 16 amino acids. Germline V lookup: CDR1 SGHAT, CDR2 FQNNGV. The CDR3 region is CASSLPGQGNTGELFF. The CDR3 DNA follows: TGTGCCAGCAGCTTACCCGGACAGGGAAACACCGGGGAGCTGTTTTTT.

This clone has more than one count but fewer than ten. The chain has TRBV6-2 or TRBV6-3 and TRBJ2-7; a weak D match, TRBD1 (6 bases). In germline, CDR1 is MNHEY, CDR2 SVGEGT. The CDR3 is 17 amino acids. Trimming stripped 2 bases from V and 3 bases from J, with 20 bases between. In DNA, the CDR3 is TGTGCCAGCAGTTACGGGGGTTTACGACAGGAACTCTACGAGCAGTACTTC. Protein: CASSYGGLRQELYEQYF.

There are a few counts of this clone. This chain uses TRBV29-1 with TRBJ1-2; 9 bases are a match to TRBD1. CDR1 SQVTM and CDR2 ANQGSEA come from the germline V gene. V was clipped by 4 bases and J by 4 bases; unmatched bases: 4. The CDR3 runs 13 residues. The CDR3, as DNA: TGCAGCGTTGTACCGGACAGGGGCTATGGCTACACCTTC. Its protein product is CSVVPDRGYGYTF.

This sequence joins TRBV2 and TRBJ1-2, with 10 nucleotides matching TRBD1. Germline loops: CDR1 SNHLY, CDR2 FYNNEI. The V segment lost 6 bases and the J segment 8 bases; nucleotides outside the gene matches: 6. The CDR3 loop spans 13 amino acids. In nucleotides, the CDR3 is TGTGCCAGCAGGGCCGGGACAGGGGTAGGCTACACCTTC. Its translation is CASRAGTGVGYTF.

V is TRBV18 and J is TRBJ2-7; TRBD2 matches at 9 bases. The CDR3 has 15 residues. CDR1 KGHSH and CDR2 LQKENI come from the germline V gene. V shed 4 bases, J shed 5 bases, and the junction held 9 bases outside the gene matches. The CDR3: CASSLLAGATNEQYF. In DNA form, the CDR3 reads TGTGCCAGCTCACTTTTAGCGGGGGCCACCAACGAGCAGTACTTC.

This clone was detected only once. The rearrangement links TRBV4-1 to TRBJ2-1; no clear D. The CDR3 totals 16 residues. Germline V gene lookup returns CDR1 MGHRA and CDR2 YSYEKL. Trimming took 0 bases from V and 5 from J, leaving 14 bases between them. This chain's CDR3 is CASSQDRKALNNEQFF. In nucleotides, the CDR3 is TGCGCCAGCAGCCAAGATCGAAAAGCCCTTAACAATGAGCAGTTCTTC.

This clone was observed once. V gene TRBV6-1 combines with J gene TRBJ2-7; maybe TRBD1 (6 bases). V lost 3 bases to trimming and J lost 6 bases, with 18 bases between them. The CDR3 runs to 15 residues. CDR1 is MNHNS, CDR2 SASEGT, per germline. The CDR3 region has the DNA TGTGCCAGCAGTGATCTTTGGGCCAGGACAGCCGAGCAGTACTTC. Protein product: CASSDLWARTAEQYF.

J is TRBJ1-4 and V is TRBV18; D is uncertain. The CDR3 loop spans 16 amino acids. Germline values: CDR1 KGHSH, CDR2 LQKENI. The V gene lost 3 bases and the J gene lost 0 bases, with 11 bases spanning the gap. The CDR3 reads CASSPSGAATNEKLFF. CDR3 sequence (DNA): TGTGCCAGCTCACCCAGCGGAGCTGCAACTAATGAAAAACTGTTTTTT.

The chain links TRBV10-1 to TRBJ2-3; D possibly corresponds to TRBD1 (5 bases). Looked up from germline, CDR1 is WNHNN and CDR2 is SYGVQD (reference sequence). The germline V and J ends were trimmed by 0 bases and 6 bases, with 13 bases remaining between them. The CDR3 sequence is 15 residues long. CDR3 region: CASSESMTVTDTQYF. The CDR3 DNA reads TGCGCCAGCAGTGAGTCCATGACAGTTACCGATACGCAGTATTTT.

This clone turned up a few times. The chain uses TRBV25-1 and TRBJ2-5; no firm D call. The V end was cut by 3 bases, the J end by 1 base, with 9 bases between. Germline V gene data show CDR1 as MGHDK and CDR2 as SYGVNS. The CDR3 has 14 amino acids. The CDR3 DNA follows: TGTGCCAGCAGTGATGAGGCAATCCAAGAGACCCAGTACTTC. This sequence encodes CASSDEAIQETQYF.

V and J are TRBV24-1 and TRBJ2-7; 13 bases are shared with TRBD2. CDR1 is KGHDR, CDR2 SFDVKD, per germline. V lost 4 bases, J lost 6 bases, and 5 bases stayed unmatched. This CDR3 has 15 amino acids. The CDR3: CATSDPRLAGGEQYF. The CDR3 DNA sequence: TGTGCCACCAGTGACCCCCGACTAGCGGGAGGCGAGCAGTACTTC.

The chain is built from TRBV24-1 and TRBJ2-2, with D possibly TRBD1 on 5 matching bases. The germline V gene encodes CDR1 KGHDR and CDR2 SFDVKD. The CDR3 sequence is 15 residues long. The ends were cut back, 5 bases at V and 1 base at J, with 10 bases in the middle. CDR3 residues: CATSGSRVNTGELFF. CDR3 nucleotide sequence: TGTGCCACCAGTGGTTCCAGGGTGAACACCGGGGAGCTGTTTTTT.

This chain uses TRBV4-2 with TRBJ1-5; D remains ambiguous. The CDR3 sequence is 13 residues long. Looked up from germline, CDR1 is LGHNA and CDR2 is YNFKEQ. The V end was cut by 0 bases, the J end by 9 bases, with 9 bases between. Here the CDR3 DNA reads TGTGCCAGCAGCCAAGATCATGGCGGGCCCCAGCATTTT. It codes for CASSQDHGGPQHF.

This clone has only one observation. J is TRBJ2-1 and V is TRBV29-1, with D tentatively TRBD1 (6 bases). V lost 2 bases to trimming and J lost 0 bases, with 11 bases between them. CDR3 size: 15 residues. The germline gives CDR1 SQVTM, CDR2 ANQGSEA. The CDR3 is CSVELGQSSYNEQFF. As DNA, the CDR3 is TGCAGCGTTGAACTCGGACAGAGCTCCTACAATGAGCAGTTCTTC.

This chain joins TRBV19 and TRBJ1-1, with 10 bases that match TRBD1. V was pared by 10 bases and J by 4 bases, with 12 bases of the junction left unmatched. The germline gives CDR1 LNHDA, CDR2 SQIVND (reference sequence). The CDR3 loop spans 15 amino acids. CDR3 sequence reads: CATERQGAGSTEAFF. CDR3 coding DNA: TGTGCCACCGAACGACAGGGGGCTGGGAGCACTGAAGCTTTCTTT.

The chain has TRBV7-8 and TRBJ1-1; TRBD1 matches 7 bases. The length of the CDR3 is 15 residues. The germline gives CDR1 SGHVS, CDR2 FQNEAQ. Trimming at V came to 4 bases and at J to 2 bases, leaving 7 bases not matched to a gene. The CDR3 nucleotides are TGTGCCAGCAGCTCGAGGACAGGAGTTAACACTGAAGCTTTCTTT. It yields the protein CASSSRTGVNTEAFF.

The chain joins TRBV7-9 to TRBJ1-2; D gene uncertain. The germline V gene encodes CDR1 SEHNR and CDR2 FQNEAQ (reference sequence). Trimming left V 0 bases short and J 7 bases short, with 12 bases between. The CDR3 has 14 residues. The DNA of the CDR3 is TGTGCCAGCAGCTTAGCCGGTCAGGTGGCTGGCTACACCTTC. Translation gives CASSLAGQVAGYTF.

This chain joins TRBV3-1 (or the pseudogene TRBV3-2) and TRBJ1-6; possible D gene TRBD1, 6 bases. CDR1 and CDR2 from the germline V gene are LGHDT and YNNKEL (reference sequence). The ends were cut back, 4 bases at V and 7 bases at J, with 11 bases in the middle. This CDR3 spans 14 amino acids. CDR3 DNA sequence: TGTGCCAGCAGCCTTCAGGGGCCCAATTCACCCCTCCACTTT. Translating gives CASSLQGPNSPLHF.

The chain carries TRBV27 and TRBJ1-2, with no clear D. Germline V CDR1 and CDR2: MNHEY, SMNVEV (reference sequence). The CDR3 runs to 15 residues. Trimming pared 2 bases from V and 8 bases from J, leaving 18 bases between. CDR3 in amino acids: CASSLMGTGLEGYTF. The CDR3 coding sequence is TGTGCCAGCAGTTTAATGGGCACGGGATTGGAGGGCTACACCTTC.

The CDR3 region is CASSPRDRAYGYTF. CDR3 bases: TGTGCCAGCAGCCCCCGGGACAGGGCTTATGGCTACACCTTC. The chain is built from TRBV7-9 and TRBJ1-2; 9 bases agree with TRBD1. Germline V gene data show CDR1 as SEHNR and CDR2 as FQNEAQ (reference sequence). J lost 5 bases, V lost 5 bases, and 6 bases had no gene match. CDR3 size: 14 residues.

There are a few counts of this clone. This chain links TRBV9 with TRBJ2-1; D may be TRBD2 (6 bases). This CDR3 has 16 residues. Germline V gives CDR1 SGDLS, CDR2 YYNGEE. V dropped 0 bases and J dropped 10 bases, with 20 bases sitting between them. CDR3 in DNA: TGTGCCAGCAGCGTAGGGGGCGGGGCTCGGTCCAGGGAGCAGTTCTTC. Translation: CASSVGGGARSREQFF.

V gene TRBV10-1 combines with J gene TRBJ2-7, with D perhaps TRBD1 (6 bases). V dropped 6 bases and J dropped 0 bases, with 12 bases sitting between them. Germline V gene data show CDR1 as WNHNN and CDR2 as SYGVQD (reference sequence). The CDR3 has 14 residues. CDR3 in DNA: TGCGCCAGCAGACAGGGATCGGCCTCCTACGAGCAGTACTTC. Its protein is CASRQGSASYEQYF.